One and the same sample provided the 4 T cell receptor beta chains below, sequenced in a study of shared clonotypes between healthy human individuals. Using immunoSEQ multiplex PCR, the repertoire was profiled, and TCRdb retains in-frame clones only, with some absent. The sample yields around 2.5 million clones, 93% seen once. The sequenced material came from naive CD4+ T cells from PBMCs. Indicated subset: CD45RA+ positively selected. The receptors shown here come from a man aged 18 to 29 in good health. Some clones in this sample may be carry-over from other donors' samples.

V and J are TRBV6-5 and TRBJ2-2, with 9 bases matching TRBD1. V lost 5 bases to trimming and J lost 4 bases; unmatched junction nucleotides: 2. The germline V gene has CDR1 MNHEY and CDR2 SVGAGI. CDR3 length equals 14 residues. Here the CDR3 reads CASSRQGGTGELFF. DNA for the CDR3: TGTGCCAGCAGTCGACAGGGGGGCACCGGGGAGCTGTTTTTT.

V and J are TRBV5-1 and TRBJ2-1, with 11 bases that match TRBD2. The CDR3 contains 15 residues. Germline V gives CDR1 SGHRS, CDR2 YFSETQ. V trimming: 3 bases; J trimming: 7 bases; junction bases outside the gene matches: 6. The CDR3 spells CASSSGTSGTNEQFF. The CDR3 DNA is TGCGCCAGCAGCTCAGGGACTAGCGGAACTAATGAGCAGTTCTTC.

V gene TRBV6-6 combines with J gene TRBJ2-5; D may be TRBD2 (6 bases). V lost 2 bases and J 5 bases, leaving 9 bases between the germline ends. Germline lookup yields CDR1 MNHNY and CDR2 SVGAGI (reference sequence). CDR3 length: 13 residues. CDR3 region: CASSYAAGETQYF. In DNA form, the CDR3 reads TGTGCCAGCAGTTACGCCGCGGGGGAGACCCAGTACTTC.

This chain connects TRBV6-1 to TRBJ1-2, with 11 bases that match TRBD1. The junction had 2 bases not matched to a gene; V was cut back by 6 bases and J by 2 bases. The germline CDR1 and CDR2 sequences are MNHNS and SASEGT. The CDR3 runs 14 residues. CDR3 nucleotides: TGTGCCAGCAGGTGGGACAGGGGGAACTATGGCTACACCTTC. As protein: CASRWDRGNYGYTF.